The present T cell receptor beta chain was sequenced within a study of CD8+ T cells in alopecia areata (dated by TCRdb to 2016 to 2018). About the study as a whole: High-throughput TCRbeta sequencing was used to examine T cell clonal expansion in alopecia areata in both the C3H/HeJ mouse model and human patients. In humans, TCRbeta sequencing was performed on scalp tissue and on sorted CD4+ and CD8+ peripheral blood T cells from healthy controls and from patients with patchy or totalis/universalis alopecia areata. Scalp clonality was compared among normal scalp (n=4), patchy alopecia areata scalp (n=8), and alopecia totalis/universalis scalp (n=8). RNA was obtained with the PAXgene miRNA kit for fixed scalp, the miRNeasy kit for PBMCs, and the RNeasy kit for mouse skin. immunoSEQ multiplex PCR using 35 Vbeta forward primers and 13 Jbeta reverse primers was used to amplify TCRbeta CDR3 regions. The investigation overall reported the following: Compared with normal scalp, lesional scalp had higher clonality and more expanded CD8+ clones, particularly in alopecia totalis/universalis, a pattern that suggests antigenic drive. Shared TCR sequences between patients were less evident than in mice, which may be partly attributable to HLA diversity in the patient population. Unlike mouse skin, where gammadelta T cells dominate, normal human skin contains resident alphabeta T cells that get sequenced too, which complicates analysis of the scalp TCR repertoire.

The sample holds a few counts of this clone. There is no known antigen for this receptor. Base-call qualities are not available, and no considerably larger clone is one nucleotide away. From the cysteine through the phenylalanine, the CDR3 covers 13 amino acids. Just the 39-base CDR3 DNA is kept, in frame starting at base 1. The V and J ends are trimmed by 5 bases and 1 base, leaving 8 bases between them. Via the germline V gene (reference sequence), CDR1 is SEHNR and CDR2 FQNEAQ. Libraries were constructed by the immunoSEQ multiplex PCR assay. RNA was extracted from all samples and reverse transcribed into cDNA, which served as template for TCR sequencing. SuperScript III was used to make first-strand cDNA, primed with a 2:1 mix of oligo-dT and random hexamers. A synthetic immune receptor repertoire was used to gauge amplification bias, and whatever bias remained was removed computationally. For the original study's pipeline: Raw reads were preprocessed to remove errors, and CDR3 was defined by IMGT conventions from the conserved cysteine to phenylalanine. Clonality was computed by normalizing Shannon entropy by log2 of the number of productive unique TCRs and subtracting the result from 1. Whether scalp clones were CD4 or CD8 was inferred by matching scalp TCRbeta sequences against CD4 and CD8 repertoires sorted from blood. Held by TCRdb, this immuneACCESS table contains in-frame sequences only and omits some clones. Under half of the omission traces to an unresolved V gene where checked; the cause of the rest is unknown. The DNA was the basis for D and trimming; V, J and clone size are from that table. For this sample the table gives tens of thousands of clones, of which roughly 50% were detected only once. In total, the top ten clones hold under 6.5% of the sample.

Peripheral blood and lesional scalp punch biopsies were obtained from patients with alopecia areata. PBMCs were separated by density centrifugation and stained for CD3, CD4 and CD8, after which CD4+ and CD8+ T cells were sorted on a FACSAria. The untreated alopecia areata patients were recruited through a multicenter biomarker study. Blood CD8+ T cells from 5 or 6 biomarker-study patients were further sorted into NKG2D-low and NKG2D-high fractions. This TCR was recovered from a human donor with alopecia areata. The source material was NKG2D-high CD8+ T cells sorted from blood. The cell subset or site label of this sample denotes: sorted CD8+ NKG2D-high blood T cells. The rearrangement joined TRBV7-9 to TRBJ1-1; too little of a D gene remains to name it. The DNA sequence follows: TGTGCCAGCAGCAGGGCACCGAACACTGAAGCTTTCTTT. It translates to CASSRAPNTEAFF.